This is a list of T cell receptor beta chains from one sample in a study of somatic mutations in cytotoxic T cells in rheumatoid arthritis. Clones were sequenced by immunoSEQ multiplex PCR, and TCRdb holds only the in-frame ones, with some missing. The table lists some 19,000 clones, around four fifths of them singletons. Sequencing input: CD8+ T cells sorted from blood. Source of these receptors: a man between 18 and 35 years old with rheumatoid arthritis. The CDR3 runs from the conserved cysteine through the conserved F or W. A clone size is listed for some rows: how often the clone was seen (once, few, many), or a class if it is expanded.

cdr3_length: 13
clone_size: once
j_call: TRBJ1-2
v_call: TRBV9
cdr3_aa: CASSVGGKNGYTF

cdr3_length: 16
clone_size: NA
j_call: TRBJ2-7
v_call: TRBV2
cdr3_aa: CASSDRVWGQGREQYF

cdr3_length: 16
clone_size: NA
j_call: NA
v_call: TRBV4-1
cdr3_aa: CASSQDRGGGTYEQYF

cdr3_length: 15
clone_size: NA
j_call: TRBJ2-6
v_call: TRBV2
cdr3_aa: CASSDGISGANVLTF

cdr3_length: 16
clone_size: NA
j_call: TRBJ1-2
v_call: TRBV2
cdr3_aa: CASSPFRETANYGYTF

cdr3_length: 16
clone_size: NA
j_call: TRBJ1-6
v_call: TRBV6-4
cdr3_aa: CASSQQGGRGNSPLHF

cdr3_length: 16
clone_size: NA
j_call: TRBJ2-3
v_call: TRBV23-1
cdr3_aa: CASSHSPGQGTDTQYF

cdr3_length: 16
clone_size: NA
j_call: TRBJ2-5
v_call: TRBV4-2
cdr3_aa: CASSQGKSGGEETQYF

cdr3_length: 14
clone_size: NA
j_call: TRBJ1-3
v_call: TRBV7-6
cdr3_aa: CASSPGTGGNTIYF

cdr3_length: 13
clone_size: NA
j_call: TRBJ2-7
v_call: TRBV7-2
cdr3_aa: CASSFADNYEQYF

cdr3_length: 15
clone_size: NA
j_call: TRBJ2-5
v_call: TRBV6-6
cdr3_aa: CASIGAGALQETQYF

cdr3_length: 14
clone_size: NA
j_call: TRBJ2-2
v_call: TRBV2
cdr3_aa: CASSEGQGFGELFF

cdr3_length: 12
clone_size: once
j_call: TRBJ2-7
v_call: TRBV6-1
cdr3_aa: CASSLNSYEQYF

cdr3_length: 16
clone_size: NA
j_call: TRBJ1-2
v_call: TRBV4-3
cdr3_aa: CASSQAPTAGNYGYTF

cdr3_length: 13
clone_size: NA
j_call: TRBJ1-2
v_call: TRBV29-1
cdr3_aa: CSVKKTGLDGYTF

cdr3_length: 13
clone_size: NA
j_call: TRBJ2-1
v_call: TRBV2
cdr3_aa: CASSGTWYNEQFF

cdr3_length: 14
clone_size: NA
j_call: TRBJ2-3
v_call: TRBV9
cdr3_aa: CASSVDRVPDTQYF

cdr3_length: 14
clone_size: NA
j_call: TRBJ2-2
v_call: TRBV29-1
cdr3_aa: CSAADRAVTGELFF

cdr3_length: 14
clone_size: NA
j_call: TRBJ1-2
v_call: TRBV28
cdr3_aa: CASSQGQGPYGYTF

cdr3_length: 16
clone_size: NA
j_call: TRBJ2-7
v_call: TRBV7-6
cdr3_aa: CASSPRLAGEAYEQYF

cdr3_length: 14
clone_size: NA
j_call: TRBJ2-3
v_call: TRBV7-7
cdr3_aa: CASSRRAGTDTQYF

cdr3_length: 17
clone_size: NA
j_call: TRBJ1-6
v_call: TRBV4-1
cdr3_aa: CASSPQDTGPSNSPLHF

cdr3_length: 15
clone_size: NA
j_call: TRBJ2-7
v_call: TRBV9
cdr3_aa: CASSPRLDWSVEQYF

cdr3_length: 15
clone_size: NA
j_call: TRBJ2-7
v_call: TRBV4-3
cdr3_aa: CASSQGGVGRYEQYF

cdr3_length: 16
clone_size: NA
j_call: TRBJ2-1
v_call: TRBV9
cdr3_aa: CASSVGILAGDNEQFF

cdr3_length: 13
clone_size: NA
j_call: TRBJ2-7
v_call: TRBV2
cdr3_aa: CASRLTGSYEQYF

cdr3_length: 13
clone_size: NA
j_call: TRBJ2-7
v_call: TRBV9
cdr3_aa: CASSGESSYEQYF

cdr3_length: 15
clone_size: NA
j_call: TRBJ2-3
v_call: TRBV9
cdr3_aa: CASSVVVGGTDTQYF

cdr3_length: 15
clone_size: NA
j_call: TRBJ1-5
v_call: TRBV19
cdr3_aa: CASSIGWTGNQPQHF

cdr3_length: 14
clone_size: NA
j_call: TRBJ1-4
v_call: TRBV6-1
cdr3_aa: CASRLDRGDEKLFF

cdr3_length: 14
clone_size: NA
j_call: TRBJ1-3
v_call: TRBV12-2
cdr3_aa: CASRLRSSGNTIYF

cdr3_length: 12
clone_size: once
j_call: TRBJ2-2
v_call: TRBV7-8
cdr3_aa: CASSLPTGELFF

cdr3_length: 15
clone_size: NA
j_call: TRBJ2-2
v_call: TRBV2
cdr3_aa: CASREMGGVTGELFF

cdr3_length: 17
clone_size: NA
j_call: TRBJ2-6
v_call: TRBV11-2
cdr3_aa: CASSLEGGARGANVLTF

cdr3_length: 13
clone_size: NA
j_call: TRBJ2-2
v_call: TRBV6-5
cdr3_aa: CASRNRGAGELFF

cdr3_length: 15
clone_size: NA
j_call: TRBJ2-5
v_call: TRBV27
cdr3_aa: CASSDRDRAIETQYF

cdr3_length: 15
clone_size: NA
j_call: TRBJ2-1
v_call: TRBV18
cdr3_aa: CASSPPMGGRDEQFF

cdr3_length: 14
clone_size: NA
j_call: TRBJ1-2
v_call: TRBV7-9
cdr3_aa: CASSLGQGFYGYTF

cdr3_length: 16
clone_size: NA
j_call: TRBJ2-7
v_call: TRBV6-1
cdr3_aa: CASSEADGTGSYEQYF

cdr3_length: 15
clone_size: NA
j_call: TRBJ1-4
v_call: TRBV23-1
cdr3_aa: CASRGQGGRREKLFF

cdr3_length: 15
clone_size: NA
j_call: TRBJ1-2
v_call: TRBV4-3
cdr3_aa: CASSQDRYTPYGYTF

cdr3_length: 15
clone_size: NA
j_call: TRBJ2-2
v_call: TRBV4-3
cdr3_aa: CASSTGPENTGELFF

cdr3_length: 15
clone_size: NA
j_call: TRBJ1-6
v_call: TRBV7-8
cdr3_aa: CASSLGTGTYSPLHF

cdr3_length: 16
clone_size: NA
j_call: TRBJ1-5
v_call: TRBV4-3
cdr3_aa: CASSQGLGGLNQPQHF

cdr3_length: 14
clone_size: NA
j_call: TRBJ2-7
v_call: TRBV6-1
cdr3_aa: CASSGGQGGHEQYF

cdr3_length: 14
clone_size: NA
j_call: TRBJ1-1
v_call: TRBV4-2
cdr3_aa: CASSQELMNTEAFF

cdr3_length: 15
clone_size: NA
j_call: TRBJ1-4
v_call: TRBV19
cdr3_aa: CASSLNRANREKLFF

cdr3_length: 16
clone_size: NA
j_call: TRBJ1-2
v_call: TRBV7-2
cdr3_aa: CASSIMAGYANYGYTF

cdr3_length: 15
clone_size: NA
j_call: TRBJ1-1
v_call: TRBV5-8
cdr3_aa: CASSVKGRGEPEAFF

cdr3_length: 15
clone_size: NA
j_call: TRBJ2-2
v_call: TRBV5-1
cdr3_aa: CASSLTRETTGELFF

cdr3_length: 14
clone_size: once
j_call: TRBJ2-3
v_call: TRBV5-1
cdr3_aa: CASSLEGGSDTQYF

cdr3_length: 14
clone_size: NA
j_call: TRBJ1-1
v_call: TRBV25-1
cdr3_aa: CASSGRALNTEAFF

cdr3_length: 11
clone_size: NA
j_call: TRBJ2-1
v_call: TRBV7-9
cdr3_aa: CASSLANEQFF

cdr3_length: 12
clone_size: few
j_call: TRBJ1-2
v_call: TRBV7-3
cdr3_aa: CASSLGSPGYTF

cdr3_length: 15
clone_size: NA
j_call: TRBJ1-1
v_call: TRBV5-6
cdr3_aa: CASSQGQRMNTEAFF

cdr3_length: 14
clone_size: NA
j_call: TRBJ2-7
v_call: TRBV4-3
cdr3_aa: CASSQSQGSDEQYF

cdr3_length: 14
clone_size: once
j_call: TRBJ2-2
v_call: TRBV5-4
cdr3_aa: CASSLGTTSGELFF